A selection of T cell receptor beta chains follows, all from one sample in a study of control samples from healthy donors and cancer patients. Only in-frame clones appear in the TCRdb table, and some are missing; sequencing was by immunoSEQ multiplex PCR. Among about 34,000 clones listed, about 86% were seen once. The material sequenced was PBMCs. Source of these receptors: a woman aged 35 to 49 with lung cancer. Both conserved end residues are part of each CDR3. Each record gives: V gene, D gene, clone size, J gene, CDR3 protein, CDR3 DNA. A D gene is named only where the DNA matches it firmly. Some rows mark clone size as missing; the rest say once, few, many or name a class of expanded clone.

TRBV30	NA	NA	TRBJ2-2	CAWSVLWGATGELFF	TGTGCCTGGAGTGTACTGTGGGGGGCCACCGGGGAGCTGTTTTTT
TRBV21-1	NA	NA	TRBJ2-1	CASSKVIEQIPYNEQFF	TGTGCCAGCAGCAAAGTGATCGAGCAGATTCCCTACAATGAGCAGTTCTTC
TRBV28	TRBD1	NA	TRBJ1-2	CASSIWTGATVYNYGYTF	TGTGCCAGCAGTATCTGGACAGGGGCGACCGTATATAACTATGGCTACACCTTC
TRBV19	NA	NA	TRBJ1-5	CASSIEGDQPQHF	TGTGCCAGTAGTATAGAGGGGGATCAGCCCCAGCATTTT
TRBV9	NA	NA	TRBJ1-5	CASSVGRGSQPQHF	TGTGCCAGCAGCGTAGGAAGGGGATCGCAGCCCCAGCATTTT
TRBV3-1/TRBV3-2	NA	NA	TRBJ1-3	CASSPFDGASSGNTIYF	TGTGCCAGCAGCCCGTTCGACGGGGCGTCCTCTGGAAACACCATATATTTT
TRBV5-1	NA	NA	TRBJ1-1	CASSSGRMNTEAFF	TGCGCCAGCAGCTCGGGACGGATGAACACTGAAGCTTTCTTT
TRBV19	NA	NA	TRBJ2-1	CASSSVPSGAWFF	TGTGCCAGTAGTTCGGTCCCCTCGGGGGCCTGGTTCTTC
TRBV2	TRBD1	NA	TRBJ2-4	CANKRGRGNIQYF	TGTGCCAACAAAAGGGGGCGCGGGAACATTCAGTACTTC
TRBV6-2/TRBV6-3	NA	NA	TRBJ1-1	CASSLGSVNTEAFF	TGTGCCAGCAGCCTGGGGAGCGTGAACACTGAAGCTTTCTTT
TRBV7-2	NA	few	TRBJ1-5	CASSPFVRVSNQPQHF	TGTGCCAGCAGTCCATTCGTAAGGGTCAGCAATCAGCCCCAGCATTTT
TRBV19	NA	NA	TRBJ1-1	CASSIQDSLNTEAFF	TGTGCCAGTAGTATCCAGGACAGCTTGAACACTGAAGCTTTCTTT
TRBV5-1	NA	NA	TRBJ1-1	CASSLTGSQAFF	TGCGCCAGCAGCTTGACAGGGTCCCAAGCTTTCTTT
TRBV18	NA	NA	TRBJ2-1	CASSPRTDGNEQFF	TGTGCCAGCTCACCTCGGACTGACGGTAATGAGCAGTTCTTC
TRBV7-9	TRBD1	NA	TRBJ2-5	CASSSLDRGGQETQYF	TGTGCCAGCAGCTCTTTGGACAGGGGAGGCCAAGAGACCCAGTACTTC
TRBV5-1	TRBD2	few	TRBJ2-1	CASSLAIAGGNEQFF	TGCGCCAGCAGCTTGGCGATAGCGGGGGGGAATGAGCAGTTCTTC
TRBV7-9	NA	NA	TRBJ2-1	CASSFIGTEQFF	TGTGCCAGCAGCTTTATAGGGACTGAGCAGTTCTTC
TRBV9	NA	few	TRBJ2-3	CASSVLESTDTQYF	TGTGCCAGCAGCGTATTGGAGAGCACAGATACGCAGTATTTT
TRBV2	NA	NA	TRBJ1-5	CASSESGHQPQHF	TGTGCCAGCAGTGAATCAGGGCACCAGCCCCAGCATTTT
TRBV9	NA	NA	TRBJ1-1	CASSPRGGRNEAFF	TGTGCCAGCAGCCCTCGCGGGGGGCGAAATGAAGCTTTCTTT
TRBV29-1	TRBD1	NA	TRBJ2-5	CSVDRGQETQYF	TGCAGCGTTGACAGGGGGCAAGAGACCCAGTACTTC
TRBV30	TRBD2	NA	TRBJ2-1	CAWSPGLAGGDEQFF	TGTGCCTGGAGCCCGGGACTAGCGGGGGGCGATGAGCAGTTCTTC
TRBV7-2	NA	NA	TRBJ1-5	CASSLYSSNQPQHF	TGTGCCAGCAGCTTATACAGTAGCAATCAGCCCCAGCATTTT